A single sample gave rise to the 7 T cell receptor beta chains below, sequenced in a study of blood T cell repertoires in COVID-19. Assay used: immunoSEQ multiplex PCR; TCRdb lists only in-frame clones, some missing. Seen here are approximately 240,000 clones, 84% observed once, and the top ten hold about 4%. Specimen: peripheral blood. The receptors come from a man aged 45-65 years with acute or convalescent COVID-19.

The rearrangement links TRBV27 to TRBJ2-1; 7 nucleotides align to TRBD2. Germline-derived CDR1 and CDR2 are MNHEY and SMNVEV (reference sequence). V gave up 5 bases and J gave up 10 bases; unmatched junction bases: 5. The CDR3 is 12 amino acids. CDR3 sequence reads: CASSQPGLEQFF. The CDR3 nucleotides are TGTGCCAGCAGTCAGCCGGGACTAGAGCAGTTCTTC.

The V call is TRBV15, the J call TRBJ1-4; D possibly corresponds to TRBD1 (6 bases). The length of the CDR3 is 17 residues. The V end was cut by 1 base, the J end by 13 bases, with 25 bases between. From germline, CDR1 is LNHNV and CDR2 YYDKDF (reference sequence). The CDR3 region has the DNA TGTGCCACCAGCAGAGGTACTATCGGGACGGAGGAAGGGGGACTGTTTTTT. It translates to CATSRGTIGTEEGGLFF.

The V and J genes are TRBV19 and TRBJ2-3; 8 bases are a match to TRBD1. With V trimmed by 5 bases and J by 4 bases, 2 bases remained unmatched. The CDR3 length is 13 residues. Germline V gene data show CDR1 as LNHDA and CDR2 as SQIVND (reference sequence). The CDR3 DNA is TGTGCCAGTAGTGACAGGGGATCAGATACGCAGTATTTT. It specifies CASSDRGSDTQYF.

This chain links TRBV28 with TRBJ1-4; no firm D call. CDR1 is MDHEN and CDR2 is SYDVKM in the germline V gene. Between the trimmed V and J ends, which lost 8 bases and 0 bases, there was a span of 22 bases. The CDR3 totals 18 residues. The CDR3: CASARAGLIWSTNEKLFF. CDR3 in DNA: TGTGCCAGCGCGAGGGCAGGCCTCATTTGGTCAACTAATGAAAAACTGTTTTTT.

For the CDR3, the DNA is TGCGCCAGCAGTGAGAGGTACGGGAAGCAGTATTTT. This sequence encodes CASSERYGKQYF. V usage is TRBV10-1 and J usage is TRBJ2-3; maybe TRBD2 (5 bases). Germline loops: CDR1 WNHNN, CDR2 SYGVQD (reference sequence). V was trimmed by 2 bases and J by 11 bases, leaving 11 bases between them. There are 12 residues in the CDR3.

This chain connects TRBV27 to TRBJ2-1; 12 nucleotides line up with TRBD2. The CDR3 contains 15 residues. Trimming took 6 bases from V and 9 from J; bases not matched to a gene: 9. Looked up from germline, CDR1 is MNHEY and CDR2 is SMNVEV (reference sequence). The CDR3 nucleotides are TGTGCCAGCAGCTTAGTCCCTAGCGGGAGGGGTGAGCAGTTCTTC. Protein: CASSLVPSGRGEQFF.

This chain links TRBV28 with TRBJ1-2; D is uncertain. This CDR3 is built from 12 residues. With 6 bases removed from V and 7 bases from J, the gap between germline ends came to 12 bases. From germline, CDR1 is MDHEN and CDR2 SYDVKM. This chain's CDR3 is CASRSSNGGYTF. The CDR3 region has the DNA TGTGCCAGCAGATCCAGTAATGGTGGCTACACCTTC.